These T cell receptor beta chains were read from a single sample in a study of T cell changes during pregnancy in multiple sclerosis. Here immunoSEQ multiplex PCR was the method, and the copy in TCRdb shows in-frame clones only, minus some. The data hold about 49,000 clones, with roughly 92% observed a single time. The source was CD8+ T cells from peripheral blood mononuclear cells, collected before pregnancy. These receptors originate from a female donor with multiple sclerosis, enrolled in a pregnancy study. Both conserved end residues are part of each CDR3. A D gene is named only where the DNA matches it firmly. Expanded clones get a size class; other rows say once, few or many, or leave the size out.

clone size	V gene	D gene	J gene	CDR3 DNA	CDR3 protein
NA	TRBV5-1	NA	TRBJ1-1	TGCGCCAGCAGCCCAACATCTTTCACTGAAGCTTTCTTT	CASSPTSFTEAFF
NA	TRBV5-4	TRBD1	TRBJ1-2	TGTGCCAGCAGCTGGGACAGGGGGCTTGATGGCTACACCTTC	CASSWDRGLDGYTF
NA	TRBV7-9	NA	TRBJ2-7	TGTGCCAGCAGCCCCAAAGACGGACAGCCTTACGAGCAGTACTTC	CASSPKDGQPYEQYF
once	TRBV27	TRBD1	TRBJ2-7	TGTGCCAGCACCAACAGGGGTCGCGACGAGCAGTACTTC	CASTNRGRDEQYF
NA	TRBV21-1	NA	TRBJ2-5	TGTGCCAGCAGCAAAGCCTGGGGTCTAGCGGGAGTGGTTGCGTTAGGAGAGACCCAGTACTTC	CASSKAWGLAGVVALGETQYF
NA	TRBV5-5	TRBD1	TRBJ1-2	TGTGCCAGCAGCTTGGGGAATGGACAGGAGGCATTTCATGGCTACACCTTC	CASSLGNGQEAFHGYTF
NA	TRBV6-5	NA	TRBJ1-1	TGTGCCAGCAGTTACGATCTAGTCTTGGGCACTGAAGCTTTCTTT	CASSYDLVLGTEAFF
NA	TRBV9	NA	TRBJ1-2	TGTGCCAGCAGCGCCTCCTCCGTCTATGGCTACACCTTC	CASSASSVYGYTF
NA	TRBV7-2	TRBD2	TRBJ2-7	TGTGCCAGCAGCCTTTCAAACGTAGCGGGAGGGTACGAGCAGTACTTC	CASSLSNVAGGYEQYF
NA	TRBV7-9	TRBD1	TRBJ1-5	TGTGCCAGCAGCTTAGAAGGCAGGGGGCATCAGCCCCAGCATTTT	CASSLEGRGHQPQHF
NA	TRBV11-2	TRBD2	TRBJ2-2	TGTGCCAGCACCGGACTAGCGGAGATTTCCACCGGGGAGCTGTTTTTT	CASTGLAEISTGELFF
NA	TRBV2	TRBD2	TRBJ2-1	TGTGCCAGCAGTGAACGGGGGGACGTGGAGCAGTTCTTC	CASSERGDVEQFF
NA	TRBV19	NA	TRBJ2-2	TGTGCCAGTAGTCCCCGCGCTACGCCTTCCGGGGAGCTGTTTTTT	CASSPRATPSGELFF
few	TRBV13	NA	TRBJ1-1	TGTGCCAGCGCTTCCCGGGGGGAAGCTTTCTTT	CASASRGEAFF
once	TRBV19	NA	TRBJ2-7	TGTGCCAGTATCCAGGGGGGCGAGCAGTACTTC	CASIQGGEQYF
NA	TRBV19	TRBD2	TRBJ2-7	TGTGCCAGTAGTTGGACTAGCGGGGTAGAGCAGTACTTC	CASSWTSGVEQYF
NA	TRBV9	TRBD1	TRBJ1-1	TGTGCCAGCAGCGCCGGACAGGGGAACACTGAAGCTTTCTTT	CASSAGQGNTEAFF
NA	TRBV19	NA	TRBJ1-5	TGTGCCAGTAGTATAGGAGGGTACGGCAATCAGCCCCAGCATTTT	CASSIGGYGNQPQHF
once	TRBV27	TRBD1	TRBJ1-1	TGTGCCAGCAGTCCGACAGGGGTGAACACTGAAGCTTTCTTT	CASSPTGVNTEAFF
NA	TRBV6-5	NA	TRBJ1-1	TGTGCCAGCAGTTACGGGCCCCTAAGGCTATTCTTT	CASSYGPLRLFF
NA	TRBV5-6	TRBD2	TRBJ2-7	TGTGCCAGCAGCTTGGGTCGGCGGGAGTCTTACGAGCAGTACTTC	CASSLGRRESYEQYF
NA	TRBV15	TRBD1	TRBJ1-4	TGTGCCACCAGCAGAGATTTAGGGGGCACTAATGAAAAACTGTTTTTT	CATSRDLGGTNEKLFF
NA	TRBV28	TRBD1	TRBJ2-1	TGTGCCAGCAGTTTATTCGGGACAGGAGGCAGGAATGAGCAGTTCTTC	CASSLFGTGGRNEQFF
few	TRBV10-1	TRBD2	TRBJ2-2	TGCGCCAGCAGTGATAGCGGGAGGGACACCGGGGAGCTGTTTTTT	CASSDSGRDTGELFF